These T cell receptor beta chains were read from a single sample in a study of blood T cell repertoires in COVID-19. TCRdb's copy holds only in-frame clones and misses some; the assay was immunoSEQ multiplex PCR. The sample has 100,000 to 130,000 clones, roughly 83% seen once. Sequenced input: peripheral blood. These receptors originate from a human donor in a cohort sampled during active COVID-19. Both conserved end residues are part of each CDR3. Each record gives: CDR3 length, clone size, V gene, J gene, D gene, CDR3 protein, CDR3 DNA. The D gene is left open where the match is weak. Not all rows give a size; the values are once, few, many and, for expanded clones, a class.

CDR3 length: 14; clone size: .; V gene: TRBV27; J gene: TRBJ2-1; D gene: TRBD2; CDR3 protein: CASCRREGRNEQFF; CDR3 DNA: TGTGCCAGCTGTAGGCGGGAGGGCCGGAATGAGCAGTTCTTC
CDR3 length: 16; clone size: .; V gene: TRBV19; J gene: TRBJ1-1; D gene: .; CDR3 protein: CASSFSSGYKNTEAFF; CDR3 DNA: TGTGCCAGTAGTTTCTCATCAGGGTACAAGAACACTGAAGCTTTCTTT
CDR3 length: 17; clone size: .; V gene: TRBV7-2; J gene: TRBJ2-1; D gene: TRBD1; CDR3 protein: CASSSPTGGITYNEQFF; CDR3 DNA: TGTGCCAGCAGCTCTCCAACAGGGGGAATAACCTACAATGAGCAGTTCTTC
CDR3 length: 16; clone size: .; V gene: TRBV19; J gene: TRBJ2-3; D gene: TRBD2; CDR3 protein: CASSTGLALRADTQYF; CDR3 DNA: TGTGCCAGTAGTACGGGACTAGCGTTGAGGGCAGATACGCAGTATTTT
CDR3 length: 13; clone size: .; V gene: TRBV30; J gene: TRBJ1-1; D gene: .; CDR3 protein: CAWSGQVNTEAFF; CDR3 DNA: TGTGCCTGGAGTGGACAGGTGAACACTGAAGCTTTCTTT
CDR3 length: 13; clone size: .; V gene: TRBV7-2; J gene: TRBJ2-7; D gene: .; CDR3 protein: CASSGRLTYEQYF; CDR3 DNA: TGTGCCAGCAGCGGCAGACTAACCTACGAGCAGTACTTC
CDR3 length: 14; clone size: once; V gene: TRBV4-3; J gene: TRBJ2-4; D gene: .; CDR3 protein: CASSQERGGNIQYF; CDR3 DNA: TGCGCCAGCAGCCAAGAGAGGGGGGGAAACATTCAGTACTTC
CDR3 length: 16; clone size: .; V gene: TRBV6-5; J gene: TRBJ1-5; D gene: .; CDR3 protein: CASSYSAAGLDQPQHF; CDR3 DNA: TGTGCCAGCAGTTACTCAGCGGCCGGTTTGGACCAGCCCCAGCATTTT
CDR3 length: 15; clone size: .; V gene: TRBV6-2/TRBV6-3; J gene: TRBJ1-1; D gene: TRBD1; CDR3 protein: CASSSIGGQNTEAFF; CDR3 DNA: TGTGCCAGCAGTTCAATAGGGGGCCAGAACACTGAAGCTTTCTTT
CDR3 length: 16; clone size: .; V gene: TRBV6-5; J gene: TRBJ1-6; D gene: .; CDR3 protein: CASSYMRVPNNSPLHF; CDR3 DNA: TGTGCCAGCAGTTACATGCGGGTTCCCAATAATTCACCCCTCCACTTT
CDR3 length: 15; clone size: once; V gene: TRBV7-2; J gene: TRBJ2-1; D gene: TRBD2; CDR3 protein: CASSLGLAGENEQFF; CDR3 DNA: TGTGCCAGCAGCTTAGGACTAGCGGGGGAAAATGAGCAGTTCTTC
CDR3 length: 17; clone size: once; V gene: TRBV28; J gene: TRBJ2-2; D gene: TRBD2; CDR3 protein: CASSPLLAGANTGELFF; CDR3 DNA: TGTGCCAGCAGCCCCCTCCTAGCGGGGGCGAACACCGGGGAGCTGTTTTTT
CDR3 length: 15; clone size: once; V gene: TRBV7-9; J gene: TRBJ2-3; D gene: .; CDR3 protein: CASSLAPEKTDTQYF; CDR3 DNA: TGTGCCAGCAGCTTAGCCCCCGAGAAAACAGATACGCAGTATTTT
CDR3 length: 15; clone size: .; V gene: TRBV2; J gene: TRBJ2-3; D gene: .; CDR3 protein: CASSSRLSVPDTQYF; CDR3 DNA: TGTGCCAGCAGTTCGCGGCTATCAGTGCCAGATACGCAGTATTTT
CDR3 length: 17; clone size: .; V gene: TRBV5-1; J gene: TRBJ2-2; D gene: TRBD2; CDR3 protein: CASSAGLAGAGTGELFF; CDR3 DNA: TGCGCCAGCAGCGCGGGACTAGCGGGAGCGGGAACCGGGGAGCTGTTTTTT
CDR3 length: 17; clone size: few; V gene: TRBV3-1/TRBV3-2; J gene: TRBJ2-2; D gene: TRBD2; CDR3 protein: CASQKTVGLAERPSLFF; CDR3 DNA: TGTGCCAGCCAAAAAACCGTAGGACTAGCGGAACGGCCGTCGCTGTTTTTT
CDR3 length: 16; clone size: .; V gene: TRBV29-1; J gene: TRBJ2-1; D gene: TRBD1; CDR3 protein: CSVDGLTDRGQDEQFF; CDR3 DNA: TGCAGCGTTGACGGCCTGACGGACAGGGGGCAGGATGAGCAGTTCTTC
CDR3 length: 13; clone size: .; V gene: TRBV27; J gene: TRBJ1-2; D gene: .; CDR3 protein: CASKSSPNYGYTF; CDR3 DNA: TGTGCCAGTAAATCCAGTCCTAACTATGGCTACACCTTC
CDR3 length: 15; clone size: .; V gene: TRBV19; J gene: TRBJ2-7; D gene: TRBD2; CDR3 protein: CASSMMASGSYEQYF; CDR3 DNA: TGTGCCAGTAGTATGATGGCTAGCGGGAGCTACGAGCAGTACTTC
CDR3 length: 15; clone size: .; V gene: TRBV19; J gene: TRBJ1-5; D gene: .; CDR3 protein: CASNLFAGGGRPQHF; CDR3 DNA: TGTGCCAGTAACCTATTTGCGGGAGGAGGGCGGCCCCAGCATTTT
CDR3 length: 15; clone size: medium-sized; V gene: TRBV5-4; J gene: TRBJ1-1; D gene: .; CDR3 protein: CASSLVGRENTEAFF; CDR3 DNA: TGTGCCAGCAGCTTGGTTGGCAGGGAGAACACTGAAGCTTTCTTT
CDR3 length: 15; clone size: .; V gene: TRBV5-4; J gene: TRBJ2-1; D gene: TRBD2; CDR3 protein: CASSFGLAGGGEQFF; CDR3 DNA: TGTGCCAGCAGCTTTGGACTAGCGGGAGGGGGTGAGCAGTTCTTC
CDR3 length: 16; clone size: few; V gene: TRBV24-1; J gene: TRBJ2-1; D gene: TRBD1; CDR3 protein: CATSDPTGGSYNEQFF; CDR3 DNA: TGTGCCACCAGTGATCCCACAGGGGGCTCCTACAATGAGCAGTTCTTC
CDR3 length: 15; clone size: once; V gene: TRBV9; J gene: TRBJ1-3; D gene: .; CDR3 protein: CASSSGSLSGNTIYF; CDR3 DNA: TGTGCCAGCAGCAGTGGCTCCCTCTCTGGAAACACCATATATTTT
CDR3 length: 15; clone size: .; V gene: TRBV28; J gene: TRBJ1-3; D gene: .; CDR3 protein: CASSTPGAGGNTIYF; CDR3 DNA: TGTGCCAGCAGTACTCCAGGGGCGGGTGGAAACACCATATATTTT
CDR3 length: 16; clone size: .; V gene: TRBV5-8; J gene: TRBJ1-4; D gene: .; CDR3 protein: CASSQAGDSSNEKLFF; CDR3 DNA: TGTGCCAGCAGCCAAGCAGGGGATTCATCTAATGAAAAACTGTTTTTT
CDR3 length: 15; clone size: .; V gene: TRBV2; J gene: TRBJ1-2; D gene: .; CDR3 protein: CASSERQALGYGYTF; CDR3 DNA: TGTGCCAGCAGTGAAAGACAGGCCCTTGGCTATGGCTACACCTTC
CDR3 length: 16; clone size: .; V gene: TRBV7-2; J gene: TRBJ1-4; D gene: .; CDR3 protein: CASSLDPQGRGEKLFF; CDR3 DNA: TGTGCCAGCAGCTTAGACCCACAGGGAAGAGGTGAAAAACTGTTTTTT
CDR3 length: 13; clone size: .; V gene: TRBV19; J gene: TRBJ1-5; D gene: .; CDR3 protein: CASSTDGDLPQHF; CDR3 DNA: TGTGCCAGTAGTACTGACGGAGATCTGCCCCAGCATTTT
CDR3 length: 14; clone size: .; V gene: TRBV11-1; J gene: TRBJ2-5; D gene: .; CDR3 protein: CASSPSSGRETQYF; CDR3 DNA: TGTGCCAGCAGCCCCTCCAGCGGCAGAGAGACCCAGTACTTC
CDR3 length: 13; clone size: .; V gene: TRBV27; J gene: TRBJ2-7; D gene: .; CDR3 protein: CASSLAGRYEQYF; CDR3 DNA: TGTGCCAGCAGTTTAGCGGGACGGTACGAGCAGTACTTC
CDR3 length: 13; clone size: .; V gene: TRBV30; J gene: TRBJ1-1; D gene: .; CDR3 protein: CAWSTGVYTEAFF; CDR3 DNA: TGTGCCTGGTCAACGGGGGTTTATACTGAAGCTTTCTTT
CDR3 length: 16; clone size: .; V gene: TRBV5-4; J gene: TRBJ2-2; D gene: TRBD2; CDR3 protein: CASSPIAGGPNGELFF; CDR3 DNA: TGTGCCAGCAGTCCTATAGCGGGAGGGCCGAACGGGGAGCTGTTTTTT
CDR3 length: 17; clone size: .; V gene: TRBV7-2; J gene: TRBJ1-2; D gene: .; CDR3 protein: CASSSISLVYPNYGYTF; CDR3 DNA: TGTGCCAGCAGCTCAATAAGCCTAGTATACCCTAACTATGGCTACACCTTC
CDR3 length: 14; clone size: .; V gene: TRBV27; J gene: TRBJ2-1; D gene: TRBD2; CDR3 protein: CASRRAGGTNEQFF; CDR3 DNA: TGTGCCAGCAGGCGAGCGGGAGGCACTAATGAGCAGTTCTTC
CDR3 length: 14; clone size: .; V gene: TRBV15; J gene: TRBJ2-2; D gene: .; CDR3 protein: CATSRVGGTGELFF; CDR3 DNA: TGTGCCACCAGCAGAGTAGGAGGGACCGGGGAGCTGTTTTTT
CDR3 length: 14; clone size: .; V gene: TRBV19; J gene: TRBJ1-1; D gene: .; CDR3 protein: CASSIAGWGTEAFF; CDR3 DNA: TGTGCCAGTAGTATCGCAGGGTGGGGCACTGAAGCTTTCTTT
CDR3 length: 17; clone size: .; V gene: TRBV9; J gene: TRBJ1-1; D gene: .; CDR3 protein: CASSVGKSGNSATEAFF; CDR3 DNA: TGTGCCAGCAGCGTAGGAAAATCAGGGAATTCGGCCACTGAAGCTTTCTTT
CDR3 length: 17; clone size: .; V gene: TRBV27; J gene: TRBJ2-5; D gene: .; CDR3 protein: CASSPSRTAARKETQYF; CDR3 DNA: TGTGCCAGCAGCCCTTCTCGGACAGCGGCACGAAAAGAGACCCAGTACTTC
CDR3 length: 13; clone size: .; V gene: TRBV7-9; J gene: TRBJ1-6; D gene: .; CDR3 protein: CASSLETGSPLHF; CDR3 DNA: TGTGCCAGCAGCTTAGAGACAGGTTCACCCCTCCACTTT
CDR3 length: 17; clone size: .; V gene: TRBV25-1; J gene: TRBJ2-3; D gene: .; CDR3 protein: CASSEHQAGPSTDTQYF; CDR3 DNA: TGTGCCAGCAGTGAACACCAAGCGGGTCCCAGCACAGATACGCAGTATTTT
CDR3 length: 14; clone size: .; V gene: TRBV3-1/TRBV3-2; J gene: TRBJ1-1; D gene: .; CDR3 protein: CASSLQTGVTEAFF; CDR3 DNA: TGTGCCAGCAGCCTACAGACCGGGGTCACTGAAGCTTTCTTT
CDR3 length: 14; clone size: .; V gene: TRBV7-2; J gene: TRBJ1-5; D gene: .; CDR3 protein: CASSRNRDNQPQHF; CDR3 DNA: TGTGCCAGCAGCCGGAACAGGGACAATCAGCCCCAGCATTTT
CDR3 length: 14; clone size: .; V gene: TRBV9; J gene: TRBJ2-5; D gene: .; CDR3 protein: CASSVNPSQETQYF; CDR3 DNA: TGTGCCAGCAGCGTAAACCCTAGTCAAGAGACCCAGTACTTC
CDR3 length: 16; clone size: .; V gene: TRBV5-1; J gene: TRBJ2-3; D gene: TRBD2; CDR3 protein: CASSLGPAGGPDTQYF; CDR3 DNA: TGCGCCAGCAGCTTGGGTCCAGCGGGAGGTCCAGATACGCAGTATTTT
CDR3 length: 15; clone size: few; V gene: TRBV2; J gene: TRBJ1-1; D gene: TRBD1; CDR3 protein: CASSEDRVLNTEAFF; CDR3 DNA: TGTGCCAGCAGTGAGGACAGGGTTTTGAACACTGAAGCTTTCTTT
CDR3 length: 13; clone size: .; V gene: TRBV7-2; J gene: TRBJ1-2; D gene: .; CDR3 protein: CASRAGPGEGYTF; CDR3 DNA: TGTGCCAGCAGGGCGGGACCTGGGGAAGGCTACACCTTC
CDR3 length: 17; clone size: once; V gene: TRBV27; J gene: TRBJ2-1; D gene: TRBD2; CDR3 protein: CASSFRLTSADYNEQFF; CDR3 DNA: TGTGCCAGCAGTTTCCGTCTCACTAGCGCCGACTACAATGAGCAGTTCTTC
CDR3 length: 15; clone size: once; V gene: TRBV28; J gene: TRBJ1-1; D gene: TRBD1; CDR3 protein: CASTPDRSRGTEAFF; CDR3 DNA: TGTGCCAGCACCCCGGACAGGTCACGGGGCACTGAAGCTTTCTTT
CDR3 length: 12; clone size: .; V gene: TRBV19; J gene: TRBJ1-3; D gene: .; CDR3 protein: CASRQQGNTIYF; CDR3 DNA: TGTGCCAGTAGGCAACAGGGAAACACCATATATTTT
CDR3 length: 14; clone size: .; V gene: TRBV6-5; J gene: TRBJ1-2; D gene: TRBD1; CDR3 protein: CASQRGQGNYGYTF; CDR3 DNA: TGTGCCAGTCAGCGAGGACAGGGTAACTATGGCTACACCTTC
CDR3 length: 14; clone size: .; V gene: TRBV7-2; J gene: TRBJ1-6; D gene: TRBD1; CDR3 protein: CASSLGQRNSPLHF; CDR3 DNA: TGTGCCAGCAGCTTGGGACAGAGAAATTCACCCCTCCACTTT
CDR3 length: 16; clone size: .; V gene: TRBV7-3; J gene: TRBJ2-1; D gene: TRBD1; CDR3 protein: CASSSPGTGERNEQFF; CDR3 DNA: TGTGCCAGCAGCTCACCTGGGACAGGGGAAAGGAATGAGCAGTTCTTC